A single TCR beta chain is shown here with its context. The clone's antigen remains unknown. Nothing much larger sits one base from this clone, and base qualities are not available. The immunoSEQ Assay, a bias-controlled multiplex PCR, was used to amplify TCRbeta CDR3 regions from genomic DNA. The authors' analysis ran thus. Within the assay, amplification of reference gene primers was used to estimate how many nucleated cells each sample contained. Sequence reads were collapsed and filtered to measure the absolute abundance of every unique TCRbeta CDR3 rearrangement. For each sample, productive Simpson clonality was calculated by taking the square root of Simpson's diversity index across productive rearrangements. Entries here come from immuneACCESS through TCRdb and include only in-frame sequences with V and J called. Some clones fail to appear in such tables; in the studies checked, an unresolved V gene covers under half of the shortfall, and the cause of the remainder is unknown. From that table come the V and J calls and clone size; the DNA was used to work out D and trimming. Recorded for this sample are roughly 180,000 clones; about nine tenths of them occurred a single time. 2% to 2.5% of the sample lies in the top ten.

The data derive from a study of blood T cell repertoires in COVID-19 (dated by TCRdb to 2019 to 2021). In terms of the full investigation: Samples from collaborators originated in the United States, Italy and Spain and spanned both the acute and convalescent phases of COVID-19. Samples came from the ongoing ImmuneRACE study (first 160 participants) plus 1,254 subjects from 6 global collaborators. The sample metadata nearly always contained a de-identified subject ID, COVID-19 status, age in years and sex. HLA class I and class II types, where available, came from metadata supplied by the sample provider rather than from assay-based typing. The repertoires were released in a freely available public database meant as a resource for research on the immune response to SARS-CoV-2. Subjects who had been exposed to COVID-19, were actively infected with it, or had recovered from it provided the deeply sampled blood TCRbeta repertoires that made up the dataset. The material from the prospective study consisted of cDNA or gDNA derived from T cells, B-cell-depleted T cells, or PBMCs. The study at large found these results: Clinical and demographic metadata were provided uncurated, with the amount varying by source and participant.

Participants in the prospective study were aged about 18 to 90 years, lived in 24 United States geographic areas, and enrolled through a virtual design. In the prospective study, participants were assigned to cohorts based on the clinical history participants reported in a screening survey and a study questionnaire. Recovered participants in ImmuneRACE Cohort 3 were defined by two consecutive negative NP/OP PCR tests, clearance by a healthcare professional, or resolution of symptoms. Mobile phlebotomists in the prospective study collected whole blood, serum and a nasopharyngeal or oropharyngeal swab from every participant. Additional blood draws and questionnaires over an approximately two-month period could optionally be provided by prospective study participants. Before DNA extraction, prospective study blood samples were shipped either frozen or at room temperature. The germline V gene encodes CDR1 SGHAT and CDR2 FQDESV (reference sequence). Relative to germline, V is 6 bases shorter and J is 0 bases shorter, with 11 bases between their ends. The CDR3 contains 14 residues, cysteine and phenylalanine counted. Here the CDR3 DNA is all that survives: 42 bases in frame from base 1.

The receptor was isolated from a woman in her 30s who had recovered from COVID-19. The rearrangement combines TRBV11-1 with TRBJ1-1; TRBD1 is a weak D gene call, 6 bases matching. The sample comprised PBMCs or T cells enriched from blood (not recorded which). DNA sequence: TGTGCCAGCAGTGAAACAGGGTTGAACACTGAAGCTTTCTTT. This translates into CASSETGLNTEAFF.